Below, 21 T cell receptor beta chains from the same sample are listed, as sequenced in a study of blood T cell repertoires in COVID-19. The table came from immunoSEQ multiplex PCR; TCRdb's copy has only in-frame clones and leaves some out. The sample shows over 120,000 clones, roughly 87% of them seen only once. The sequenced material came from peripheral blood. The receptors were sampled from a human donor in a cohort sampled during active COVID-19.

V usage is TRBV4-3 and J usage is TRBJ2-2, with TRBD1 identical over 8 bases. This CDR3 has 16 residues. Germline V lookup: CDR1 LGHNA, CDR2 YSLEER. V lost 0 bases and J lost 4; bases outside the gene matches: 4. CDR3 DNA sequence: TGCGCCAGCAGCCAAGATTTGGACAGGGCCACCGGGGAGCTGTTTTTT. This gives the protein CASSQDLDRATGELFF.

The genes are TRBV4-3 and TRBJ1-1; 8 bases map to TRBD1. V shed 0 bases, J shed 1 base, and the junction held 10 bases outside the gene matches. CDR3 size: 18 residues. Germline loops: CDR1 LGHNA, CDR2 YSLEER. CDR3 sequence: CASSQDHSAGGSNTEAFF. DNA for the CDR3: TGCGCCAGCAGCCAAGACCATTCGGCAGGGGGCTCGAACACTGAAGCTTTCTTT.

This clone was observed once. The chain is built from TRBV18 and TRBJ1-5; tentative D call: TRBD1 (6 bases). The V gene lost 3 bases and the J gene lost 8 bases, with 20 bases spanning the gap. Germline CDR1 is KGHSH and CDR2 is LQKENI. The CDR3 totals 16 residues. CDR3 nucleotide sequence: TGTGCCAGCTCACCGACCCCGGCCGACAGGAAAAAGCCCCAGCATTTT. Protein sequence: CASSPTPADRKKPQHF.

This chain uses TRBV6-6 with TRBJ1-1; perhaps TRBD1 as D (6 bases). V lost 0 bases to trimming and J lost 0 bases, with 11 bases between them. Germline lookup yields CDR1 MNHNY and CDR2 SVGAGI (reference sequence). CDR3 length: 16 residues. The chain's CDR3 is CASSYSGRDMNTEAFF. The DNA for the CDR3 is TGTGCCAGCAGTTACTCGGGAAGGGACATGAACACTGAAGCTTTCTTT.

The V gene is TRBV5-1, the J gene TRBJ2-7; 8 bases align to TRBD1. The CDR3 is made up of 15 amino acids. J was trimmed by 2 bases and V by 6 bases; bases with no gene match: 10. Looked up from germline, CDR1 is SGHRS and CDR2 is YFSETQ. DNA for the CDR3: TGCGCCAGCAACATCGGGACAGGACAGGCCTACGAGCAGTACTTC. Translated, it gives CASNIGTGQAYEQYF.

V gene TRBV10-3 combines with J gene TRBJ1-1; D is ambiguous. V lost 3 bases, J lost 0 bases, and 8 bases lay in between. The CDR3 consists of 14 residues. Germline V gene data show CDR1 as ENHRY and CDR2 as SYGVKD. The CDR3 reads CAISDSVVNTEAFF. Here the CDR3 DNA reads TGTGCCATCAGTGACTCGGTTGTGAACACTGAAGCTTTCTTT.

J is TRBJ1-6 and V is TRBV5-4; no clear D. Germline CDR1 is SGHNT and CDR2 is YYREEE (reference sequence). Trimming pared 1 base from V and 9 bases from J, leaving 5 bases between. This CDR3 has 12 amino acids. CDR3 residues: CASSLQASPLHF. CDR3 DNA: TGTGCCAGCAGCTTGCAAGCTTCACCCCTCCACTTT.

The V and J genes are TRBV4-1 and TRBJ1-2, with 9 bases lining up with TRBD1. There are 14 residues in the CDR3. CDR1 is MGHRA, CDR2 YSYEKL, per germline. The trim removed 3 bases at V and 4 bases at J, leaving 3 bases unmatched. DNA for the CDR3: TGCGCCAGCAGCCAGATACAGGGGGCCTATGGCTACACCTTC. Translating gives CASSQIQGAYGYTF.

This CDR3 reads CASSKGALYEQYF. The CDR3 region has the DNA TGTGCCAGCAGCAAAGGGGCCCTCTACGAGCAGTACTTC. The chain recombines TRBV7-2 with TRBJ2-7; D possibly corresponds to TRBD1 (5 bases). Trimming stripped 5 bases from V and 3 bases from J, with 11 bases between. Looked up from germline, CDR1 is SGHTA and CDR2 is FQGNSA. CDR3 length: 13 amino acids.

CDR3 loop: CASSGRVRGVQQETQYF. Written as DNA, the CDR3 is TGTGCCAGCAGCGGTCGTGTCCGGGGGGTCCAGCAAGAGACCCAGTACTTC. This chain joins TRBV5-4 and TRBJ2-5; 7 bases are a match to TRBD2. Germline V gene lookup returns CDR1 SGHNT and CDR2 YYREEE (reference sequence). With 4 bases clipped from V and 2 bases from J, the junction kept 14 bases outside the gene matches. The CDR3 sequence is 17 residues long.

The CDR3 spells CASSDSRGYTF. CDR3 nucleotides: TGTGCCAGCAGTGATTCGCGTGGCTACACCTTC. The V call is TRBV2, the J call TRBJ1-2; D not certain. Looked up from germline, CDR1 is SNHLY and CDR2 is FYNNEI. This CDR3 comprises 11 residues. Trimming shortened V by 3 bases and J by 7 bases, and 6 bases separated the two germline ends.

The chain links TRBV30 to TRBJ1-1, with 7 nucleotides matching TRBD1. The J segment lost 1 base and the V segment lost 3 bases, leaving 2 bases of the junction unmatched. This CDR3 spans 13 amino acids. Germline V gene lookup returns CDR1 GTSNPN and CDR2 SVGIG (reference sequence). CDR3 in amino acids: CAWRRQGNTEAFF. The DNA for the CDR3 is TGTGCCTGGAGGCGACAGGGGAACACTGAAGCTTTCTTT.

This CDR3 is CASSPSAGELFF. As DNA, the CDR3 is TGTGCCAGCAGTCCTAGTGCCGGGGAGCTGTTTTTT. The chain employs TRBV6-5 and TRBJ2-2; unclear D gene. Germline CDR1 is MNHEY and CDR2 is SVGAGI. With 5 bases removed from V and 6 bases from J, the gap between germline ends came to 7 bases. The CDR3 spans 12 residues.

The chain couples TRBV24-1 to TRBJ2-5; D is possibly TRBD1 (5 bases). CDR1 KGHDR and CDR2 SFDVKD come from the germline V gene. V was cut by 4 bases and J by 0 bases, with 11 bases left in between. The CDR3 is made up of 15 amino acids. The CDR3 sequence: CATSDHTDNQETQYF. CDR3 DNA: TGTGCCACCAGTGACCACACGGACAACCAAGAGACCCAGTACTTC.

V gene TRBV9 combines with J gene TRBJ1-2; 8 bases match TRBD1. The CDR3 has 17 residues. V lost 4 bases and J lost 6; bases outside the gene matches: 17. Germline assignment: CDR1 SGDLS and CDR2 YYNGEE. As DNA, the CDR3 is TGTGCCAGCAGCTCTCGTGGGGGGACAGGTTCGGACGATGGCTACACCTTC. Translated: CASSSRGGTGSDDGYTF.

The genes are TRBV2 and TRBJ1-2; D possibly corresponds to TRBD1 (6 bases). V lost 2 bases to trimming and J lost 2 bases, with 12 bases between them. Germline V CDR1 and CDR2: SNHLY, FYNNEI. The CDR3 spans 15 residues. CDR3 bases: TGTGCCAGCAGTGAATACGGTCAGGGGAACTATGGCTACACCTTC. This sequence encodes CASSEYGQGNYGYTF.

The CDR3 loop is CASSNLPGQETQYF. The CDR3 DNA follows: TGTGCCAGCAGTAACCTGCCAGGTCAAGAGACCCAGTACTTC. This rearrangement joins TRBV2 to TRBJ2-5; D unresolved. CDR1 and CDR2 (germline): SNHLY, FYNNEI. This CDR3 has 14 residues. Deletions cut 5 bases from V and 2 bases from J, with 12 bases between.

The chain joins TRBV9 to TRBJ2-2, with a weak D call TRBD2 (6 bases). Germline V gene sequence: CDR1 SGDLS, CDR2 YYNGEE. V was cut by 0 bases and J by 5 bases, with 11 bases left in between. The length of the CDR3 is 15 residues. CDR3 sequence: CASSVVSGGTGELFF. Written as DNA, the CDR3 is TGTGCCAGCAGCGTAGTGAGCGGAGGGACCGGGGAGCTGTTTTTT. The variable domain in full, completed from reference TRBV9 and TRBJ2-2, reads DSGVTQTPKHLITATGQRVTLRCSPRSGDLSVYWYQQSLDQGLQFLIQYYNGEERAKGNILERFSAQQFPDLHSELNLSSLELGDSALYFCASSVVSGGTGELFFGEGSRLTVL.

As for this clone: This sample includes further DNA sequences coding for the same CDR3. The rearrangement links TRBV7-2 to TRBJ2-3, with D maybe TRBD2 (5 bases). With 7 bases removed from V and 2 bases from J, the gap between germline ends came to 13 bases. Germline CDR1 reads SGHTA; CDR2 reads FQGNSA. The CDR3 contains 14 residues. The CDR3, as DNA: TGTGCCAGCACCGCTGAGGGTGCCACAGATACGCAGTATTTT. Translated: CASTAEGATDTQYF. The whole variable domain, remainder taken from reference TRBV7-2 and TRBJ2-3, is GAGVSQSPSNKVTEKGKDVELRCDPISGHTALYWYRQSLGQGLEFLIYFQGNSAPDKSGLPSDRFSAERTGGSVSTLTIQRTQQEDSAVYLCASTAEGATDTQYFGPGTRLTVL.

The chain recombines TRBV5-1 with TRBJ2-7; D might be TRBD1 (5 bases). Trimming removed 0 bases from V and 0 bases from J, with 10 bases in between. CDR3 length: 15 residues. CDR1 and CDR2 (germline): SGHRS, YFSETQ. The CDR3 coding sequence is TGCGCCAGCAGCTTGGAGGGGTTAAGCTCCTACGAGCAGTACTTC. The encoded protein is CASSLEGLSSYEQYF.

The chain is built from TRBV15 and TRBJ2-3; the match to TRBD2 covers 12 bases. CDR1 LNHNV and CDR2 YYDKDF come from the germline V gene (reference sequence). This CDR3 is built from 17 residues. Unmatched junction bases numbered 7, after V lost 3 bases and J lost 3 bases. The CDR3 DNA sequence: TGTGCCACCAGCAGCGAAATACTAGCGGGGGGAACAGATACGCAGTATTTT. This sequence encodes CATSSEILAGGTDTQYF.